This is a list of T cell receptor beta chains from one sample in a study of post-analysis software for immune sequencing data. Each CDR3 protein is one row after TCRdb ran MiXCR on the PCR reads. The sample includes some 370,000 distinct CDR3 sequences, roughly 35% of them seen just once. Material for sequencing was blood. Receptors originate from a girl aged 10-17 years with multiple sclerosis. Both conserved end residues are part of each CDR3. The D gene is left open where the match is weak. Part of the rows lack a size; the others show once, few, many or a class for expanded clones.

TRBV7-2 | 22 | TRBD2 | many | CASSLKFSTGLAGGLDQETQYF
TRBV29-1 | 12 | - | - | CSVERRANEQFF
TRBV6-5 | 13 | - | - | CASSDRSNTEAFF
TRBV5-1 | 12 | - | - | CASSPRDSEAFF
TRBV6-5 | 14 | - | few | CASSYGGSAYEQYF
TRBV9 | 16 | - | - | CASSVVGGQNTGELFF
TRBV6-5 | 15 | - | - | CASSYGEGFSYEQYF
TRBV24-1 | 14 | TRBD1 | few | CATSDFGTGKGQFF
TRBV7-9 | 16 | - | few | CASSLGGGPSTDTQYF
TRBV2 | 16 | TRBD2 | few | CASREPTSGDSYEQYF
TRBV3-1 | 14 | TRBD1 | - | CASSPGQGGHGQFF
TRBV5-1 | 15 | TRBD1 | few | CASSPDRGRNSPLHF
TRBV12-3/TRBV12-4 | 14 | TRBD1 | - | CASVRDRPTDTQYF
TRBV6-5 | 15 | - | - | CASADRSSYNSPLHF
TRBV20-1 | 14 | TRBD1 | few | CSARGDRGNQPQHF
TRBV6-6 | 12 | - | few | CASSYVRGSQFF
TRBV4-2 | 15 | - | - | CASSQLGRSTDTQYF
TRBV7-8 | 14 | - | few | CASSLLGAGETQYF
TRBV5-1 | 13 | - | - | CASSLESSTEAFF
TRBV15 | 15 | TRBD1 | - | CAASRDFGQGYGYTF
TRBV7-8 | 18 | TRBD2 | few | CASSWSGASGGPTDTQYF
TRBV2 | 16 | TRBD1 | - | CASMGDEDHRGYEQYF
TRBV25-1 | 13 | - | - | CASSENAGYGYTF
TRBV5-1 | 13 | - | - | CASSPVGRQPQHF
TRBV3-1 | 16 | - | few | CASSQTPGVLNTEAFF
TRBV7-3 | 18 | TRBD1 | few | CASKGGQGARSSNQPQHF
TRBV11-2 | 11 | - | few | CASSLVDEAFF
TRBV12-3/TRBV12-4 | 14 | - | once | CASTPTASNYGYTF
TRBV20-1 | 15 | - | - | CSAEVGGRSTDTQYF
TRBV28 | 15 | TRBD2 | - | CASSFSGGAQETQYF
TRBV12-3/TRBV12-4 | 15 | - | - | CASSLASGGGHGYTF
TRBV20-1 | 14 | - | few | CSAYETGTNTEAFF
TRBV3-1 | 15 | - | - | CASSPESRDDGELFF
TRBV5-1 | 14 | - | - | CASSTTGYQETQYF
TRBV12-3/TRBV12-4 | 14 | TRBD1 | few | CASSLRDSPYEQYF
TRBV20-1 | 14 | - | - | CSTFYRGNTDTQYF
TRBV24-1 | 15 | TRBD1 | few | CATSVSGTGRETQYF
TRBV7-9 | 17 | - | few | CASSPLPTETSTDTQYF
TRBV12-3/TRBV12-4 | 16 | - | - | CASSFRAVASTDTEYF
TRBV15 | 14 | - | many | CATSRDLGAYEQFF
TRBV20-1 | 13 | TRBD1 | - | CSGWDRESEKLFF
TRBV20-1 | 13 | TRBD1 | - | CSSTGTGEAKLFF
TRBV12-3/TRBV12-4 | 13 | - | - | CASSSDPTYEQYF
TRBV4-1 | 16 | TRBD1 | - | CASSQGQGELPYGYTF
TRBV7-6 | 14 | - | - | CASSPTLAPNGQYF
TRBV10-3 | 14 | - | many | CAISGVDGTDTQYF
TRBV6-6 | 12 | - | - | CASRLKDQPQHF
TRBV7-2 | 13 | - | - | CASTPGAYNEQFF
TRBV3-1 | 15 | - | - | CASSQRRVAYNEQFF
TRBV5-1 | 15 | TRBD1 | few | CASSPQGQYYNEQFF
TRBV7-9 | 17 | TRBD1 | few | CASSPGQASSGANVLTF
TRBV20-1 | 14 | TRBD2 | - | CSASGGASTDTQYF
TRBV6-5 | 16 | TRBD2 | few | CASSSLAGGPMETQYF
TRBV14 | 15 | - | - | CASSQGGYRGYGYTF
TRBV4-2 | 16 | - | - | CASSQGGPPLNYGYTF
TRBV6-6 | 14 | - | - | CASSLVGNYNEQFF
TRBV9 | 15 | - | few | CASSVESGRISTQYF
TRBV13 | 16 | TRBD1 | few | CASSRGRGTGAPPLHF
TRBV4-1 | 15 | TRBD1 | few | CASTGDRGMNTEAFF